Below are 23 T cell receptor beta chains sequenced from a single sample in a study of blood T cell repertoires in COVID-19. The data were produced by immunoSEQ multiplex PCR, yet TCRdb's version contains in-frame clones alone and is incomplete. Counted here are about 190,000 clones, nearly 90% occurring once; the ten biggest clones make up 0.55% to 0.8%. Sample: peripheral blood. The receptors come from a man aged 45-65 years with acute or convalescent COVID-19.

This CDR3 is CASSQNRQGAFDTQYF. CDR3 DNA sequence: TGTGCCAGCAGCCAAAACAGACAGGGGGCATTTGATACGCAGTATTTT. This chain joins TRBV3-1 (or the pseudogene TRBV3-2) and TRBJ2-3; 10 bases are shared with TRBD1. This CDR3 has 16 residues. Germline V gene data show CDR1 as LGHDT and CDR2 as YNNKEL (reference sequence). The V segment lost 2 bases and the J segment 6 bases; nucleotides outside the gene matches: 8.

J is TRBJ2-5 and V is TRBV19, with a possible D match to TRBD1 (6 bases). Germline V gene sequence: CDR1 LNHDA, CDR2 SQIVND (reference sequence). The V and J ends lost 5 bases and 3 bases respectively, with 16 bases between them. The CDR3 is 15 amino acids. The CDR3 DNA follows: TGTGCCAGTAGTTACCCGGGACAAGGGAAAGAGACCCAGTACTTC. Encoded protein: CASSYPGQGKETQYF.

This clone was seen a few times. The V gene is TRBV11-3, the J gene TRBJ1-1, with a weak D call TRBD1 (5 bases). The V end lost 2 bases, the J end lost 5 bases, and 12 bases lay between the germline ends. Germline V gives CDR1 SGHNT, CDR2 YENEEA. The CDR3 runs 14 residues. CDR3 sequence: CASSLTPKGTEAFF. CDR3 DNA sequence: TGTGCCAGCAGCTTAACCCCGAAGGGGACTGAAGCTTTCTTT.

The chain has TRBV5-1 and TRBJ2-3; D remains ambiguous. This CDR3 has 11 residues. Germline V gene data show CDR1 as SGHRS and CDR2 as YFSETQ. Trimming cost V 7 bases and J 7 bases, with 10 bases left between them. This CDR3 is CASSESYTQYF. The DNA of the CDR3 is TGCGCCAGCTCCGAGAGTTATACGCAGTATTTT.

The CDR3 region is CASSLPGAGGLGYGYTF. DNA of the CDR3: TGTGCCAGCAGCTTACCGGGGGCAGGGGGCTTGGGGTATGGCTACACCTTC. The chain carries TRBV11-2 and TRBJ1-2; 8 nucleotides align to TRBD1. The V and J ends lost 2 bases and 5 bases, in that order; junction bases with no gene match: 13. The CDR3 extends over 17 amino acids. Germline V gene data show CDR1 as SGHAT and CDR2 as FQNNGV.

J is TRBJ2-3 and V is TRBV10-2; TRBD2 agrees at 8 bases. Trimming cost V 3 bases and J 1 base; bases outside gene matches: 18. Per germline, CDR1 WSHSY and CDR2 SAAADI. The CDR3 length is 20 residues. The CDR3 sequence: CASSETELWRGGGRTDTQYF. Written as DNA, the CDR3 is TGCGCCAGCAGTGAAACGGAACTCTGGAGGGGCGGGGGGCGCACAGATACGCAGTATTTT.

This clone was detected a few times. A much larger clonotype is one base distant, so this may be a read error. The chain combines TRBV7-7 with TRBJ2-3, with 9 bases lining up with TRBD1. V dropped 1 base and J dropped 5; count of bases not matched to a gene: 1. CDR1 is SSHAT and CDR2 is FNYEAQ in the germline V gene (reference sequence). The CDR3 sequence is 14 residues long. The DNA of the CDR3 is TGTGCCAGCAGCTTAGGACAGGGGGTAGATACGCAGTATTTT. It encodes CASSLGQGVDTQYF.

The sample holds many counts of this clone. The rearrangement uses TRBV27 and TRBJ1-1; D remains ambiguous. CDR1 and CDR2 (germline): MNHEY, SMNVEV (reference sequence). V was cut by 6 bases and J by 5 bases, with 25 bases left in between. The CDR3 is made up of 17 amino acids. The CDR3 region has the DNA TGTGCCAGCAGCTCGAGGCAGTTCCGGTTCTTGGGTACTGAAGCTTTCTTT. Its protein is CASSSRQFRFLGTEAFF.

The J gene is TRBJ1-4, the V gene TRBV3-1 (or the pseudogene TRBV3-2), with TRBD1 matching over 10 bases. V gave up 3 bases and J gave up 12 bases; unmatched junction bases: 4. This CDR3 has 13 amino acids. Germline V gives CDR1 LGHDT, CDR2 YNNKEL (reference sequence). The CDR3 reads CASSQAGTGELFF. CDR3 in DNA: TGTGCCAGCAGCCAGGCTGGGACAGGGGAACTGTTTTTT.

Only a few counts were recorded for this clone. This chain links TRBV19 with TRBJ2-7; 7 positions agree with TRBD2. The ends lost 1 base at V and 6 bases at J; junction bases unmatched: 12. CDR1 and CDR2 from the germline V gene are LNHDA and SQIVND (reference sequence). This CDR3 is 16 amino acids long. CDR3 in DNA: TGTGCCAGTAGTATAGGCGGGAGACCCGGGCTCTTCGAGCAGTACTTC. Amino acids: CASSIGGRPGLFEQYF.

The CDR3 loop is CASSFVSGREYF. The CDR3 DNA reads as TGTGCCAGCAGTTTCGTTAGCGGGAGGGAGTATTTT. The chain couples TRBV12-3 or TRBV12-4 to TRBJ2-3, with 11 bases fitting TRBD2. The CDR3 extends over 12 amino acids. Trimming cost V 3 bases and J 13 bases; bases outside gene matches: 3.

This clone was recorded only once. The J gene is TRBJ1-4, the V gene TRBV7-2; TRBD1 matches 7 bases. The CDR3 is made up of 15 amino acids. In germline, CDR1 is SGHTA, CDR2 FQGNSA. V lost 5 bases, J lost 5 bases, and 8 bases stayed unmatched. The CDR3 nucleotides read TGTGCCAGCAGCCCAGGGGGGACAGTAAATGAAAAACTGTTTTTT. Encoded protein: CASSPGGTVNEKLFF.

This chain uses TRBV30 with TRBJ2-4; 8 nucleotides align to TRBD1. The V and J ends lost 2 bases and 9 bases, in that order; junction bases with no gene match: 9. The CDR3 has 14 amino acids. From germline, CDR1 is GTSNPN and CDR2 SVGIG (reference sequence). CDR3 amino acids: CAWSSGQGVGIQYF. The CDR3 nucleotides read TGTGCCTGGAGTTCCGGACAGGGTGTTGGCATTCAGTACTTC.

This chain links TRBV20-1 with TRBJ1-1; D not certain. This CDR3 is built from 11 residues. V was trimmed by 5 bases and J by 1 base, leaving 5 bases between them. The V gene's germline CDR1 is DFQATT and CDR2 SNEGSKA (reference sequence). CDR3 sequence reads: CSAHKNTEAFF. Written as DNA, the CDR3 is TGCAGTGCTCACAAGAACACTGAAGCTTTCTTT.

V gene TRBV27 combines with J gene TRBJ2-1; 8 bases are shared with TRBD2. The junction had 9 bases not matched to a gene; V was cut back by 2 bases and J by 12 bases. The V gene's germline CDR1 is MNHEY and CDR2 SMNVEV (reference sequence). There are 14 residues in the CDR3. Here the CDR3 reads CASSLATAGVAQFF. The CDR3 DNA follows: TGTGCCAGCAGTTTAGCGACAGCGGGAGTAGCGCAGTTCTTC.

The chain employs TRBV5-1 and TRBJ2-1; TRBD2 aligns across 10 bases. The germline CDR1 and CDR2 sequences are SGHRS and YFSETQ. Losses at the gene ends were 0 bases for V and 7 bases for J; bases not matched to a gene: 10. The CDR3 covers 17 residues. CDR3 coding DNA: TGCGCCAGCAGCTTGGAGGCCCAGCGGGGGGGCTATAATGAGCAGTTCTTC. Encoded protein: CASSLEAQRGGYNEQFF. Full variable domain (outside the CDR3, taken from reference TRBV5-1 and TRBJ2-1): KAGVTQTPRYLIKTRGQQVTLSCSPISGHRSVSWYQQTPGQGLQFLFEYFSETQRNKGNFPGRFSGRQFSNSRSEMNVSTLELGDSALYLCASSLEAQRGGYNEQFFGPGTRLTVL.

The chain links TRBV5-1 to TRBJ2-3; 12 nucleotides match TRBD2. The CDR3 extends over 17 amino acids. The V segment lost 3 bases and the J segment 2 bases; nucleotides outside the gene matches: 7. Germline CDR1 is SGHRS and CDR2 is YFSETQ. CDR3 nucleotides: TGCGCCAGCAGCTCCATGACTAGCGGGGGTAACACAGATACGCAGTATTTT. It translates to CASSSMTSGGNTDTQYF.

The rearrangement uses TRBV19 and TRBJ1-5, with unresolved D. Germline lookup yields CDR1 LNHDA and CDR2 SQIVND (reference sequence). Between the trimmed V and J ends, which lost 1 base and 1 base, there was a span of 11 bases. The CDR3 has 16 residues. Here the CDR3 DNA reads TGTGCCAGTAGTATAGTCCTTGGAGCCAGCAATCAGCCCCAGCATTTT. Translating gives CASSIVLGASNQPQHF.

This chain links TRBV5-8 with TRBJ2-1, with TRBD1 identical over 7 bases. V lost 4 bases, J lost 4 bases, and 11 bases stayed unmatched. The CDR3 covers 16 residues. Germline V gene data show CDR1 as SGHTS and CDR2 as YDEGEE. CDR3 coding DNA: TGTGCCAGCAGCCCGCGACAGGGAACACCTTACAATGAGCAGTTCTTC. Translated, it gives CASSPRQGTPYNEQFF.

V gene TRBV6-5 combines with J gene TRBJ1-4; 7 bases match TRBD1. CDR1 is MNHEY, CDR2 SVGAGI, per germline. J gave up 8 bases and V 8 bases, and 8 bases lay outside the gene matches. The CDR3 spans 13 residues. DNA of the CDR3: TGTGCCAGCGCGGACAGGTTAAAAGAAAAACTGTTTTTT. Protein: CASADRLKEKLFF.

The V call is TRBV5-1, the J call TRBJ2-6; maybe TRBD2 (6 bases). CDR1 and CDR2 from the germline V gene are SGHRS and YFSETQ. V was shortened by 0 bases and J by 2 bases, with 12 bases between the two germline ends. CDR3 length: 17 residues. The chain's CDR3 is CASSLEEGLAGANVLTF. The CDR3 DNA is TGCGCCAGCAGCTTGGAGGAGGGGCTGGCTGGGGCCAACGTCCTGACTTTC.

The chain links TRBV18 to TRBJ2-1; D is ambiguous. The CDR3 totals 13 residues. Trimming cost V 11 bases and J 0 bases, with 11 bases left between them. Germline V gene lookup returns CDR1 KGHSH and CDR2 LQKENI. This CDR3 is CASRSSSYNEQFF. Here the CDR3 DNA reads TGTGCCTCCCGGTCGAGCTCCTACAATGAGCAGTTCTTC.

The rearrangement joins TRBV10-3 to TRBJ1-6; 7 bases match TRBD1. In germline, CDR1 is ENHRY, CDR2 SYGVKD. This CDR3 comprises 14 residues. Trimming at V came to 1 base and at J to 7 bases, leaving 1 base not matched to a gene. The CDR3, as DNA: TGTGCCATCAGTGAGTTAGGGGGCAATTCACCCCTCCACTTT. Residues: CAISELGGNSPLHF.